This T cell receptor (beta chain) was identified in a study of T cell responses to AZD1222 COVID-19 vaccine. Across the whole study: Pooled together were second doses at about 4 or about 12 weeks. Study outcomes and limitations: At baseline, seropositivity was found in only a handful of AZD1222 recipients. Donors were chiefly white British, with a greater number of females, and clonal diversity was perhaps underestimated. Along spike, vaccine-associated CD4 TCRs were found throughout, with dominance at 160-218 and 743-854.

About this clone itself: Its specificity is unknown.

The assay was immunoSEQ multiplex PCR, and TCRdb's table has in-frame clones only and misses some. The table records about 110,000 clones, approximately 90% of them present only once. The CDR3 covers 15 residues. The TCR was taken from an adult in good health. The sample in question was peripheral blood, obtained on day 0 of AZD1222 vaccination. This chain connects TRBV21-1 to TRBJ2-1; the table's D call of TRBD2 was not tested on the DNA. TRBV21-1 is designated a pseudogene. The CDR3 nucleotides are TGTGCCAGCATACAGACTAGCGGTTCCTACAATGAGCAGTTCTTC. Residues: CASIQTSGSYNEQFF.